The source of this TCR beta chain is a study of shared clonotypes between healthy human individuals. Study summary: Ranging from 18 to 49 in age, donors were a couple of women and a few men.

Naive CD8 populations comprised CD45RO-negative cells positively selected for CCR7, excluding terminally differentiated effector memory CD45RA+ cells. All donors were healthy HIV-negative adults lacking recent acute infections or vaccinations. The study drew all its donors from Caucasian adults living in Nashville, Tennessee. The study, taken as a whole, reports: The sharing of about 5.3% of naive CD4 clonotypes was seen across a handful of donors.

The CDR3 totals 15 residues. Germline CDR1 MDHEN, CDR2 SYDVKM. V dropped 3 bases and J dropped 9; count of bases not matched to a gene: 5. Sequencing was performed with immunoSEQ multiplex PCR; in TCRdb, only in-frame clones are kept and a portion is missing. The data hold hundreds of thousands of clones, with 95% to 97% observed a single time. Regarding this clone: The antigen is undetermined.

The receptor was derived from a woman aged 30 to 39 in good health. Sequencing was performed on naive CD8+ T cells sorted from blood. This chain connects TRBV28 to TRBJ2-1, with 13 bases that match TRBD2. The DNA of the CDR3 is TGTGCCAGCAGTTTCAGGACTAGCGGGAGAGTTGAGCAGTTCTTC. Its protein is CASSFRTSGRVEQFF.